This is a list of T cell receptor beta chains from one sample in a study of CD8 T cells in Susac syndrome. TCRdb re-derived calls from the immunoSEQ multiplex PCR reads in MiXCR, one entry per CDR3 protein. The sample contains a few hundred thousand distinct CDR3 sequences, 92% of which appear only once. The source material was CD8+ T cells from PBMCs. The receptors here all came from a human donor with multiple sclerosis. The CDR3 runs from the conserved cysteine through the conserved F or W. Each record gives: V gene, D gene, CDR3 length, J gene, CDR3 protein, CDR3 DNA. D genes are given only for firm matches.

TRBV9	TRBD2	15	TRBJ2-3	CASSASGGGTDTQYF	TGTGCCAGCAGCGCCAGCGGGGGGGGCACAGATACGCAGTATTTT
TRBV7-8	TRBD2	15	TRBJ2-3	CASRRLAGVADTQYF	TGTGCCAGCAGACGACTAGCGGGAGTGGCAGATACGCAGTATTTT
TRBV6-5	.	15	TRBJ2-7	CASSYSNRVTYEQYF	TGTGCCAGCAGTTACTCGAACAGGGTAACCTACGAGCAGTACTTC
TRBV9	TRBD2	15	TRBJ2-1	CASSVDGRDYNEQFF	TGTGCCAGCAGCGTAGACGGGAGGGATTACAATGAGCAGTTCTTC
TRBV6-5	.	15	TRBJ2-3	CASSYSLSRADTQYF	TGTGCCAGCAGTTACTCGCTGTCGCGGGCGGATACGCAGTATTTT
TRBV19	TRBD2	14	TRBJ2-1	CASRLAVSYNEQFF	TGTGCCAGTAGACTAGCGGTTTCCTACAATGAGCAGTTCTTC
TRBV27	TRBD1	14	TRBJ2-7	CASSFGQGAREQYF	TGTGCCAGCAGTTTCGGACAGGGGGCGCGAGAGCAGTACTTC
TRBV4-1	TRBD1	13	TRBJ1-6	CASSRRQGEALHF	TGCGCCAGCAGCCGAAGACAGGGTGAGGCCCTCCACTTT
TRBV4-3	TRBD2	17	TRBJ2-1	CASSQDLGTSVKDEQFF	TGCGCCAGCAGCCAAGATCTTGGGACTAGCGTAAAGGATGAGCAGTTCTTC
TRBV14	.	13	TRBJ2-3	CASSQARSDTQYF	TGTGCCAGCAGCCAAGCACGCTCAGATACGCAGTATTTT
TRBV9	TRBD1	15	TRBJ2-7	CASSPQGGQAHEQYF	TGTGCCAGCAGCCCCCAGGGGGGACAGGCACACGAGCAGTACTTC
TRBV5-1	.	16	TRBJ1-1	CASSLVQGGWNTEAFF	TGCGCCAGCAGCTTGGTTCAGGGCGGCTGGAACACTGAAGCTTTCTTT
TRBV12-3/TRBV12-4	.	14	TRBJ2-6	CASTPGSGANVLTF	TGTGCCAGCACTCCGGGCTCTGGGGCCAACGTCCTGACTTTC